Below are 30 T cell receptor beta chains sequenced from a single sample in a study of T cell responses to AZD1222 COVID-19 vaccine. Some clones are missing from TCRdb's copy, which holds only in-frame ones; the method was immunoSEQ multiplex PCR. The sample has over 100,000 clones; 85% to 90% are singletons. Sequencing used peripheral blood, obtained on day 0 of AZD1222 vaccination. These receptors were collected from an adult in good health.

This chain connects TRBV2 to TRBJ1-4, with D perhaps TRBD1 (6 bases). The V gene's germline CDR1 is SNHLY and CDR2 FYNNEI. This CDR3 contains 14 residues. V gave up 6 bases and J gave up 2 bases, with 10 bases separating them. The CDR3 sequence is CASRVQGTNEKLFF. In DNA, the CDR3 is TGTGCCAGCAGGGTCCAGGGGACTAATGAAAAACTGTTTTTT.

The chain combines TRBV6-2 or TRBV6-3 with TRBJ2-7, with unresolved D. Trimming took off 2 bases at V and 4 bases at J, with 12 bases between the two ends. From germline, CDR1 is MNHEY and CDR2 SVGEGT. This CDR3 contains 14 residues. CDR3 sequence (DNA): TGTGCCAGCAGTTACGGATTTACTGGTTACGAGCAGTACTTC. It encodes CASSYGFTGYEQYF.

The V gene is TRBV15, the J gene TRBJ1-5; maybe TRBD1 (5 bases). Germline V lookup: CDR1 LNHNV, CDR2 YYDKDF (reference sequence). V was trimmed by 7 bases and J by 0 bases, leaving 7 bases between them. The CDR3 loop spans 13 amino acids. The CDR3 here is CATMGGSNQPQHF. The CDR3 bases are TGTGCCACCATGGGGGGTAGCAATCAGCCCCAGCATTTT.

This clone has just one count. V gene TRBV19 combines with J gene TRBJ1-1; D gene unclear. CDR3 length: 13 amino acids. V lost 6 bases to trimming and J lost 11 bases, with 19 bases between them. Germline-derived CDR1 and CDR2 are LNHDA and SQIVND (reference sequence). CDR3 bases: TGTGCCAGTAGCCCCTCCCTCTCGCCTGGGGCTTTCTTT. It specifies CASSPSLSPGAFF.

This clone has just a few counts. The gene calls are TRBV30 and TRBJ1-2; D uncertain. The germline V gene encodes CDR1 GTSNPN and CDR2 SVGIG (reference sequence). The CDR3 length is 16 residues. Trimming pared 3 bases from V and 1 base from J, leaving 18 bases between. CDR3 DNA: TGTGCCTGGAGCGGAGGGTCGGGATCCGATAACTATGGCTACACCTTC. Translation gives CAWSGGSGSDNYGYTF. The whole variable domain, filled in from reference TRBV30 and TRBJ1-2, reads SQTIHQWPATLVQPVGSPLSLECTVEGTSNPNLYWYRQAAGRGLQLLFYSVGIGQISSEVPQNLSASRPQDRQFILSSKKLLLSDSGFYLCAWSGGSGSDNYGYTFGSGTRLTVV.

This clone appeared once. The chain carries TRBV19 and TRBJ2-3, with a weak D call TRBD1 (6 bases). The germline gives CDR1 LNHDA, CDR2 SQIVND (reference sequence). There are 13 residues in the CDR3. Trimming left V 6 bases short and J 2 bases short, with 9 bases between. Here the CDR3 reads CASRQGSTDTQYF. Here the CDR3 DNA reads TGTGCCAGTAGACAGGGATCCACAGATACGCAGTATTTT.

The V call is TRBV4-2, the J call TRBJ2-7; D is tentatively TRBD1 or TRBD2 (5 bases each). The CDR3 runs 15 residues. Trimming took off 0 bases at V and 7 bases at J, with 16 bases between the two ends. CDR1 and CDR2 (germline): LGHNA, YNFKEQ. The CDR3 reads CASSQDWSGLREQYF. CDR3 sequence (DNA): TGTGCCAGCAGCCAAGACTGGTCGGGGCTCAGAGAGCAGTACTTC.

The chain links TRBV7-3 to TRBJ2-2, with D uncertain. V was cut by 4 bases and J by 5 bases, with 2 bases left in between. The CDR3 runs 11 residues. The germline V gene has CDR1 SGHTA and CDR2 FQGTGA. CDR3 in amino acids: CASSSTGELFF. The CDR3 DNA sequence: TGTGCCAGCAGCTCAACCGGGGAGCTGTTTTTT. The variable domain in full, with the rest retrieved from reference TRBV7-3 and TRBJ2-2, is GAGVSQTPSNKVTEKGKYVELRCDPISGHTALYWYRQSLGQGPEFLIYFQGTGAADDSGLPNDRFFAVRPEGSVSTLKIQRTERGDSAVYLCASSSTGELFFGEGSRLTVL.

The V gene is TRBV19, the J gene TRBJ1-2; possible D gene TRBD1, 5 bases. Trimming took 7 bases from V and 1 from J, leaving 13 bases between them. This CDR3 comprises 14 residues. Germline values: CDR1 LNHDA, CDR2 SQIVND (reference sequence). CDR3 nucleotide sequence: TGTGCCAGTAATCCCGGACACCTTAACTATGGCTACACCTTC. It yields the protein CASNPGHLNYGYTF.

The gene calls are TRBV9 and TRBJ2-1; no firm D call. With 3 bases removed from V and 0 bases from J, the gap between germline ends came to 10 bases. This CDR3 has 15 residues. Germline V gene data show CDR1 as SGDLS and CDR2 as YYNGEE. The CDR3 is CASSAVVSSYNEQFF. The CDR3 nucleotides are TGTGCCAGCAGCGCCGTGGTCAGCTCCTACAATGAGCAGTTCTTC.

Turning to this clone: Other DNA sequences in the same sample also yield this CDR3. This chain joins TRBV7-9 and TRBJ1-4; D not certain. Germline V gene data show CDR1 as SEHNR and CDR2 as FQNEAQ (reference sequence). This CDR3 has 12 residues. V was clipped by 1 base and J by 8 bases, with 5 bases between them. The DNA of the CDR3 is TGTGCCAGCAGCTTAGTAGACGAAAAACTGTTTTTT. Its protein is CASSLVDEKLFF.

The chain employs TRBV5-1 and TRBJ2-5; perhaps TRBD1 as D (6 bases). In germline, CDR1 is SGHRS, CDR2 YFSETQ. Trimming pared 5 bases from V and 5 bases from J, leaving 13 bases between. This CDR3 spans 13 amino acids. For the CDR3, the DNA is TGCGCCAGCAGGTGGGGGCAGTGGGAGACCCAGTACTTC. This codes for CASRWGQWETQYF.

This clone has only one observation. The CDR3 spells CASGQGATGELFF. CDR3 coding DNA: TGCGCCAGCGGCCAAGGGGCCACCGGGGAGCTGTTTTTT. The rearrangement links TRBV5-1 to TRBJ2-2; D perhaps matches TRBD1 (5 bases). Trimming cost V 7 bases and J 4 bases, with 11 bases left between them. This CDR3 is built from 13 residues. Germline V gives CDR1 SGHRS, CDR2 YFSETQ.

This clone appeared a few times. The chain joins TRBV6-6 to TRBJ2-7, with D tentatively TRBD1 (5 bases). Germline V gene lookup returns CDR1 MNHNY and CDR2 SVGAGI (reference sequence). The V and J ends lost 7 bases and 7 bases respectively, with 8 bases between them. This CDR3 region has 10 residues. The CDR3 spells CASKGIEQYF. The CDR3 region has the DNA TGTGCCAGCAAGGGGATTGAGCAGTACTTC.

The chain carries TRBV6-5 and TRBJ2-1, with D tentatively TRBD1 (5 bases). Germline values: CDR1 MNHEY, CDR2 SVGAGI. V was cut by 2 bases and J by 4 bases, with 12 bases left in between. This CDR3 is built from 15 residues. Here the CDR3 reads CASSYEAGKYNEQFF. The CDR3 bases are TGTGCCAGCAGTTACGAGGCAGGGAAATACAATGAGCAGTTCTTC.

The CDR3 DNA follows: TGTGCCAGCAGTGACGGGGTGTTTGGGGATAATTCACCCCTCCACTTT. Translating it yields CASSDGVFGDNSPLHF. The chain links TRBV6-4 to TRBJ1-6; D remains unclear. The CDR3 runs 16 residues. Germline V gives CDR1 MRHNA, CDR2 SNTAGT. Trimming removed 2 bases at V and 5 bases at J, with 13 bases between.

V and J are TRBV18 and TRBJ1-2, with D perhaps TRBD1 (5 bases). The CDR3 spans 14 residues. Per germline, CDR1 KGHSH and CDR2 LQKENI. The V and J ends lost 3 bases and 4 bases respectively, with 12 bases between them. In DNA, the CDR3 is TGTGCCAGCTCACCGTCCAGGGAGCCCTATGGCTACACCTTC. It is translated as CASSPSREPYGYTF.

The chain is built from TRBV7-2 and TRBJ1-2; the match to TRBD1 covers 12 bases. Germline V gene lookup returns CDR1 SGHTA and CDR2 FQGNSA. This CDR3 is 15 amino acids long. The J segment lost 5 bases and the V segment lost 4 bases, leaving 5 bases of the junction unmatched. CDR3 in amino acids: CASSSPGQGAYGYTF. The CDR3 DNA is TGTGCCAGCAGCTCACCGGGACAGGGGGCGTATGGCTACACCTTC.

This chain connects TRBV19 to TRBJ1-2; TRBD1 is a possible D gene (5 bases). Per germline, CDR1 LNHDA and CDR2 SQIVND (reference sequence). The CDR3 is 14 residues long. Trimming took off 6 bases at V and 3 bases at J, with 14 bases between the two ends. The CDR3 DNA is TGTGCCAGTAGACCAATTCAGGGACACTATGGCTACACCTTC. As protein: CASRPIQGHYGYTF.

The V call is TRBV4-3, the J call TRBJ1-1, with D perhaps TRBD1 (6 bases). The CDR3 is 14 amino acids. V gave up 4 bases and J gave up 6 bases, with 15 bases separating them. CDR1 and CDR2 (germline): LGHNA, YSLEER. CDR3 DNA sequence: TGCGCCAGCAGCCCCGAGGGGGGGTTGGCTGAAGCTTTCTTT. Translation: CASSPEGGLAEAFF.

The chain uses TRBV29-1 and TRBJ2-1; 13 positions match TRBD2. The germline V gene encodes CDR1 SQVTM and CDR2 ANQGSEA. This CDR3 contains 15 residues. V lost 1 base and J lost 5; bases outside the gene matches: 2. The CDR3 loop reads CSVEVGTSGNNEQFF. DNA of the CDR3: TGCAGCGTTGAAGTGGGGACTAGCGGGAACAATGAGCAGTTCTTC.

The rearrangement links TRBV19 to TRBJ2-7; 8 bases are shared with TRBD1. CDR1 and CDR2 (germline): LNHDA, SQIVND (reference sequence). J was trimmed by 1 base and V by 3 bases; bases with no gene match: 2. The CDR3 length is 14 residues. The CDR3 sequence is CASSMGQASYEQYF. In DNA form, the CDR3 reads TGTGCCAGTAGTATGGGACAGGCTTCCTACGAGCAGTACTTC.

In this sample, this clone turned up once. V is TRBV10-3 and J is TRBJ1-6, with a possible D match to TRBD1 (5 bases). CDR1 is ENHRY, CDR2 SYGVKD, per germline. This CDR3 has 18 amino acids. Trimming removed 2 bases from V and 0 bases from J, with 14 bases in between. The CDR3: CAISERQGTGSYNSPLHF. Here the CDR3 DNA reads TGTGCCATCAGTGAGAGGCAGGGTACGGGCTCCTATAATTCACCCCTCCACTTT.

The rearrangement joins TRBV29-1 to TRBJ1-2; D gene uncertain. CDR1 and CDR2 from the germline V gene are SQVTM and ANQGSEA. There are 12 residues in the CDR3. Trimming cost V 6 bases and J 4 bases, with 12 bases left between them. CDR3 loop: CSVTGWGYGYTF. The CDR3 DNA is TGCAGCGTAACGGGTTGGGGCTATGGCTACACCTTC.

The CDR3 here is CATTRDSFYQPQHF. The CDR3, as DNA: TGTGCCACAACCCGGGACAGTTTTTATCAGCCCCAGCATTTT. The chain recombines TRBV19 with TRBJ1-5; 7 bases match TRBD1. Per the germline V gene, CDR1 is LNHDA and CDR2 is SQIVND (reference sequence). The CDR3 runs 14 residues. The junction had 11 bases not matched to a gene; V was cut back by 10 bases and J by 5 bases.

This rearrangement joins TRBV30 to TRBJ1-6; D gene unclear. Germline values: CDR1 GTSNPN, CDR2 SVGIG (reference sequence). V lost 0 bases and J 0 bases, leaving 9 bases between the germline ends. The CDR3 has 16 residues. The CDR3 DNA is TGTGCCTGGAGTGTAGGCGGGATCTCCTATAATTCACCCCTCCACTTT. Amino acids: CAWSVGGISYNSPLHF.

The chain employs TRBV18 and TRBJ2-1; 11 bases are shared with TRBD2. This CDR3 is built from 18 residues. V shed 4 bases, J shed 7 bases, and the junction held 15 bases outside the gene matches. Germline lookup yields CDR1 KGHSH and CDR2 LQKENI. The CDR3 nucleotides are TGTGCCAGCTCACACAAACCTGCTCCCGGGACTAGCGGTAATGAGCAGTTCTTC. Translating gives CASSHKPAPGTSGNEQFF.

The chain uses TRBV29-1 and TRBJ1-2; D is undetermined. This CDR3 is 13 amino acids long. Trimming left V 0 bases short and J 3 bases short, with 8 bases between. Germline V CDR1 and CDR2: SQVTM, ANQGSEA. CDR3 nucleotide sequence: TGCAGCGTTGAAGACCATGTGTACTATGGCTACACCTTC. Its protein is CSVEDHVYYGYTF. The whole variable domain, remainder taken from reference TRBV29-1 and TRBJ1-2, is SAVISQKPSRDICQRGTSLTIQCQVDSQVTMMFWYRQQPGQSLTLIATANQGSEATYESGFVIDKFPISRPNLTFSTLTVSNMSPEDSSIYLCSVEDHVYYGYTFGSGTRLTVV.

This clone has a handful of counts. Other DNA sequences from this sample encode an identical CDR3 as well. This chain connects TRBV11-2 to TRBJ1-2, with D perhaps matching TRBD1 (6 bases). Germline CDR1 is SGHAT and CDR2 is FQNNGV. The CDR3 length is 11 residues. V was pared by 3 bases and J by 8 bases, with 7 bases between. For the CDR3, the DNA is TGTGCCAGCAGCTTCAGGGGAGGCTACACCTTC. Translation gives CASSFRGGYTF.

V usage is TRBV3-1 (or the pseudogene TRBV3-2) and J usage is TRBJ2-6; D uncertain. The germline V gene has CDR1 LGHDT and CDR2 YNNKEL (reference sequence). CDR3 length equals 14 residues. V shed 6 bases and J shed 1 base, with 7 bases lying between them. As DNA, the CDR3 is TGTGCCAGCAGGGGTCAATCTGGGGCCAACGTCCTGACTTTC. Encoded protein: CASRGQSGANVLTF.